One and the same sample provided the 30 T cell receptor beta chains below, sequenced in a study of blood T cells in healthy people across ages. Then a second PCR, running roughly 7 to 11 cycles, was carried out with a sample-barcoded 5' primer and a J-beta primer mix. Each CDR3 protein gets one entry after TCRdb re-called the 5' RACE reads with MiXCR. The sample comprises roughly 1,100,000 distinct CDR3 sequences, under 30% of which are singletons, and approximately 0.75% rests with the top ten. The data were also submitted as part of a second study, on T cells of mothers and their children.

The sample was blood. The receptors shown here come from a girl aged 2-9 years in good health.

The gene calls are TRBV6-5 and TRBJ1-2; D call uncertain. The V gene's germline CDR1 is MNHEY and CDR2 SVGAGI. V dropped 7 bases and J dropped 3 bases, with 6 bases sitting between them. The CDR3 sequence is 11 residues long. In nucleotides, the CDR3 is TGTGCCAGCATCGGGTACTATGGCTACACCTTC. Translation: CASIGYYGYTF.

Ten or more counts support this clonotype. The junction departs from germline at one end; a sequencing error may be responsible. This chain joins TRBV13 and TRBJ1-1; D remains unclear. The CDR3 totals 12 residues. Germline V gene sequence: CDR1 PRHDT, CDR2 FYEKMQ (reference sequence). The CDR3 DNA reads TGTGCCAGCAGTTTAGCGCGGACTGAAGCTTTCTTT. Translated: CASSLARTEAFF.

The V call is TRBV20-1, the J call TRBJ2-1; 7 bases are shared with TRBD1. The germline V gene encodes CDR1 DFQATT and CDR2 SNEGSKA (reference sequence). The CDR3 is 16 amino acids. J gave up 7 bases and V 0 bases, and 12 bases lay outside the gene matches. The CDR3 coding sequence is TGCAGTGCTAGAGACCGACAGGGATGGGGTTGGAATGAGCAGTTCTTC. It encodes CSARDRQGWGWNEQFF.

This clonotype was picked up a small number of times. The chain carries TRBV7-3 and TRBJ2-1, with a weak D call TRBD2 (6 bases). The CDR3 length is 19 residues. The germline CDR1 and CDR2 sequences are SGHTA and FQGTGA. V lost 5 bases and J lost 0, with 23 bases in between. CDR3 nucleotide sequence: TGTGCCAGCAGCCTTATGCGGGGATTTACAGAATCCTCCTACAATGAGCAGTTCTTC. Translated, it gives CASSLMRGFTESSYNEQFF.

Ten or more counts support this clonotype. DNA of the CDR3: TGCAGCGTCGCCTCGGGGCCCTATGGCTACACCTTC. Translated: CSVASGPYGYTF. This chain joins TRBV29-1 and TRBJ1-2; TRBD1 is a possible D gene (5 bases). The CDR3 is 12 amino acids. Germline CDR1 is SQVTM and CDR2 is ANQGSEA. Trimming removed 6 bases at V and 4 bases at J, with 12 bases between.

In DNA form, the CDR3 reads TGCGCCAGCAGCTGGACCGGGACTGACTCCTACGAGCAGTACTTC. Residues: CASSWTGTDSYEQYF. The chain links TRBV5-1 to TRBJ2-7; maybe TRBD2 (6 bases). This CDR3 is built from 15 residues. Per the germline V gene, CDR1 is SGHRS and CDR2 is YFSETQ. V was pared by 3 bases and J by 0 bases, with 13 bases between.

J is TRBJ2-5 and V is TRBV28; 10 bases line up with TRBD1. The trim removed 6 bases at V and 9 bases at J, leaving 13 bases unmatched. The CDR3 runs to 15 residues. CDR1 and CDR2 (germline): MDHEN, SYDVKM. The CDR3 sequence is CASSGGDRGRVAQYF. In DNA form, the CDR3 reads TGTGCCAGCAGCGGCGGGGACAGGGGCCGGGTGGCCCAGTACTTC.

V is TRBV9 and J is TRBJ2-5; unclear D gene. V was cut by 2 bases and J by 5 bases, with 13 bases left in between. The CDR3 covers 14 residues. Per germline, CDR1 SGDLS and CDR2 YYNGEE. The CDR3 nucleotides are TGTGCCAGCAGCGTCGGCCCACCCCGGGAGACCCAGTACTTC. Translated, it gives CASSVGPPRETQYF. Full variable domain (remainder filled in from reference TRBV9 and TRBJ2-5): DSGVTQTPKHLITATGQRVTLRCSPRSGDLSVYWYQQSLDQGLQFLIQYYNGEERAKGNILERFSAQQFPDLHSELNLSSLELGDSALYFCASSVGPPRETQYFGPGTRLLVL.

This chain links TRBV29-1 with TRBJ2-7; TRBD1 aligns across 7 bases. Germline CDR1 reads SQVTM; CDR2 reads ANQGSEA. The V gene end was trimmed by 5 bases and the J gene end by 0 bases; junction bases not matched to a gene: 4. The CDR3 is 13 amino acids. For the CDR3, the DNA is TGCAGCGTTAGGGGACAGACCTCCTACGAGCAGTACTTC. Translated: CSVRGQTSYEQYF.

At least ten counts were recorded for this clonotype. This sequence joins TRBV9 and TRBJ2-2; no definite D call. The CDR3 covers 17 residues. V was shortened by 4 bases and J by 3 bases, with 19 bases between the two germline ends. Germline CDR1 is SGDLS and CDR2 is YYNGEE. CDR3 loop: CASSHRFDLSDTGELFF. Here the CDR3 DNA reads TGTGCCAGCAGCCACCGGTTCGACCTTTCTGACACCGGGGAGCTGTTTTTT.

The chain recombines TRBV9 with TRBJ1-2; D remains ambiguous. V lost 3 bases and J lost 3, with 6 bases in between. Germline CDR1 reads SGDLS; CDR2 reads YYNGEE. The CDR3 consists of 12 residues. CDR3 nucleotides: TGTGCCAGCAGCGCTTGGGACTATGGCTACACCTTC. It codes for CASSAWDYGYTF.

The genes are TRBV6-6 and TRBJ2-3; maybe TRBD2 (5 bases). This CDR3 is 11 amino acids long. V dropped 7 bases and J dropped 5 bases, with 7 bases sitting between them. Germline loops: CDR1 MNHNY, CDR2 SVGAGI (reference sequence). The chain's CDR3 is CASTEEDTQYF. The CDR3 DNA reads TGTGCCAGCACGGAGGAAGATACGCAGTATTTT.

This clonotype was counted only a few times. V and J are TRBV20-1 and TRBJ2-3, with TRBD2 matching 9 bases. With 2 bases clipped from V and 3 bases from J, the junction kept 15 bases outside the gene matches. CDR3 size: 18 residues. The germline gives CDR1 DFQATT, CDR2 SNEGSKA (reference sequence). The CDR3 nucleotides read TGCAGTGCTAGATCGCAAAACCCAGTTAGCGGGAGAACAGATACGCAGTATTTT. This gives the protein CSARSQNPVSGRTDTQYF.

This clonotype was observed a few times. The rearrangement links TRBV7-9 to TRBJ2-5; D possibly matches TRBD1 or TRBD2 (5 bases each). Germline CDR1 SEHNR, CDR2 FQNEAQ (reference sequence). V shed 4 bases and J shed 5 bases, with 17 bases lying between them. The CDR3 sequence is 15 residues long. The CDR3 bases are TGTGCCAGCAGCTCGGGACCGTCTCAGCAGGAGACCCAGTACTTC. Translated: CASSSGPSQQETQYF.

The chain has TRBV7-2 and TRBJ1-5, with unresolved D. The CDR3 is made up of 14 amino acids. V lost 1 base and J lost 9, with 13 bases in between. Per germline, CDR1 SGHTA and CDR2 FQGNSA. The CDR3 loop reads CASSLEIGITPQHF. In DNA, the CDR3 is TGTGCCAGCAGCTTAGAGATCGGGATTACGCCCCAGCATTTT.

Only a few counts were recorded for this clonotype. The gene calls are TRBV12-3 or TRBV12-4 and TRBJ2-5, with D perhaps matching TRBD1 or TRBD2 (6 bases each). V was cut by 1 base and J by 7 bases, with 22 bases left in between. This CDR3 has 17 residues. CDR3 residues: CASSLVRRGTSKGTQYF. The CDR3, as DNA: TGTGCCAGCAGTTTAGTACGGAGGGGGACAAGCAAAGGGACCCAGTACTTC.

This clonotype was seen a few times. The V gene is TRBV7-2, the J gene TRBJ2-5; 8 nucleotides align to TRBD1. With 1 base clipped from V and 5 bases from J, the junction kept 6 bases outside the gene matches. The CDR3 covers 15 residues. Germline CDR1 and CDR2: SGHTA and FQGNSA. Written as DNA, the CDR3 is TGTGCCAGCAGCTTAGGGGGACAGGACATCGAGACCCAGTACTTC. Amino acids: CASSLGGQDIETQYF.

This clonotype occurred a few times. An end of the junction does not agree with germline; a read error may underlie this. This chain links TRBV28 with TRBJ2-7; the D gene is possibly TRBD2 (6 bases). From germline, CDR1 is MDHEN and CDR2 SYDVKM. This CDR3 is built from 12 residues. Here the CDR3 DNA reads TGTGCTATAGCGGACATTATCTGCGAGCTGTACTTC. This encodes CAIADIICELYF.

This clonotype was seen only a few times. The gene calls are TRBV20-1 and TRBJ1-1; no firm D call. Germline V lookup: CDR1 DFQATT, CDR2 SNEGSKA (reference sequence). The CDR3 length is 13 residues. Trimming pared 6 bases from V and 2 bases from J, leaving 13 bases between. DNA of the CDR3: TGCAGTGCCCTCGGGTTTGTCAACACTGAAGCTTTCTTT. It encodes CSALGFVNTEAFF.

This clonotype showed up just a few times. This chain connects TRBV9 to TRBJ2-6, with D tentatively TRBD1 (5 bases). Trimming removed 3 bases from V and 11 bases from J, with 15 bases in between. The CDR3 runs to 14 residues. Germline CDR1 is SGDLS and CDR2 is YYNGEE. CDR3 region: CASSARQGPHVLTF. CDR3 DNA: TGTGCCAGCAGCGCTCGTCAGGGTCCCCACGTCCTGACTTTC.

The rearrangement joins TRBV19 to TRBJ2-1; tentatively, D is TRBD2 (5 bases). V lost 0 bases and J lost 3, with 12 bases in between. The germline V gene has CDR1 LNHDA and CDR2 SQIVND (reference sequence). The CDR3 extends over 16 amino acids. The CDR3 loop reads CASSIDGQLGYNEQFF. CDR3 nucleotides: TGTGCCAGTAGTATAGATGGTCAACTAGGCTACAATGAGCAGTTCTTC.

The rearrangement joins TRBV4-1 to TRBJ2-3; a weak D match, TRBD2 (6 bases). This CDR3 region has 15 residues. Germline V gene lookup returns CDR1 MGHRA and CDR2 YSYEKL. Trimming left V 3 bases short and J 2 bases short, with 12 bases between. The CDR3 DNA reads TGCGCCAGCAGCCATATCCGGGACTTCACAGATACGCAGTATTTT. Residues: CASSHIRDFTDTQYF.

This clonotype appeared a few times. V is TRBV12-3 or TRBV12-4 and J is TRBJ2-1, with TRBD2 identical over 8 bases. The CDR3 contains 15 residues. V shed 6 bases and J 7 bases; nucleotides not matched to a gene: 11. The CDR3 loop is CASSPAGGRGNEQFF. CDR3 in DNA: TGTGCCAGCAGCCCGGCGGGAGGTAGGGGAAATGAGCAGTTCTTC.

The chain joins TRBV11-2 to TRBJ1-1; D perhaps matches TRBD1 (5 bases). The V and J ends lost 2 bases and 8 bases respectively, with 9 bases between them. This CDR3 contains 12 residues. CDR1 and CDR2 (germline): SGHAT, FQNNGV. CDR3 sequence reads: CASSLTRVEAFF. The CDR3 nucleotides read TGTGCCAGCAGCTTAACCAGGGTAGAAGCTTTCTTT.

The chain is built from TRBV7-9 and TRBJ1-1; D is unresolved. This CDR3 has 13 residues. V was pared by 10 bases and J by 1 base, with 13 bases between. Germline assignment: CDR1 SEHNR and CDR2 FQNEAQ (reference sequence). CDR3 in amino acids: CATRYRTNTEAFF. The CDR3 nucleotides are TGTGCCACCCGGTATCGGACGAACACTGAAGCTTTCTTT.

This clonotype was detected only a few times. The chain carries TRBV9 and TRBJ2-7; D uncertain. The CDR3 is made up of 13 amino acids. The V end was cut by 7 bases, the J end by 0 bases, with 11 bases between. The germline CDR1 and CDR2 sequences are SGDLS and YYNGEE. The chain's CDR3 is CASGPDLSYEQYF. The DNA for the CDR3 is TGTGCCAGCGGGCCGGACCTCTCCTACGAGCAGTACTTC.

The chain carries TRBV3-1 and TRBJ1-2, with D uncertain. Germline loops: CDR1 LGHDT, CDR2 YNNKEL (reference sequence). The V and J ends lost 11 bases and 6 bases respectively, with 22 bases between them. The CDR3 totals 14 residues. CDR3 nucleotide sequence: TGTGCCTGCTCACCCTCTTCGGGTGCTAATGGCTACACCTTC. This codes for CACSPSSGANGYTF. Drawing the rest from reference TRBV3-1 and TRBJ1-2, the complete variable domain is DTAVSQTPKYLVTQMGNDKSIKCEQNLGHDTMYWYKQDSKKFLKIMFSYNNKELIINETVPNRFSPKSPDKAHLNLHINSLELGDSAVYFCACSPSSGANGYTFGSGTRLTVV.

This clonotype was recorded a few times. The gene calls are TRBV7-9 and TRBJ1-5; 7 nucleotides line up with TRBD1. This CDR3 spans 18 amino acids. J was trimmed by 1 base and V by 5 bases; bases with no gene match: 14. Germline CDR1 reads SEHNR; CDR2 reads FQNEAQ (reference sequence). The CDR3 nucleotides are TGTGCCAGCAGCCGGATAGCGGAGGGGGCTCGGAGCAATCAGCCCCAGCATTTT. Encoded protein: CASSRIAEGARSNQPQHF.

The chain employs TRBV28 and TRBJ2-7; 11 nucleotides match TRBD2. The CDR3 is made up of 14 amino acids. Germline values: CDR1 MDHEN, CDR2 SYDVKM. V was pared by 6 bases and J by 5 bases, with 6 bases of the junction left unmatched. In DNA form, the CDR3 reads TGTGCCAGCAGAGCAGGACTAGCGGGCGACGAGCAGTACTTC. Amino acid sequence: CASRAGLAGDEQYF.

This clonotype has a handful of counts. The chain joins TRBV28 to TRBJ1-2; D is ambiguous. The V end was cut by 2 bases, the J end by 8 bases, with 12 bases between. The V gene's germline CDR1 is MDHEN and CDR2 SYDVKM. The CDR3 is 13 amino acids. In DNA form, the CDR3 reads TGTGCCAGCAGTTTAAAAGGGTCTCGAGGCTACACCTTC. Protein product: CASSLKGSRGYTF.